This T cell receptor (beta chain) was recovered during a study of T cells after yellow fever vaccination. The germline gives CDR1 MNHEY, CDR2 SVGEGT. V lost 5 bases to trimming and J lost 3 bases; unmatched junction nucleotides: 7. This CDR3 contains 16 residues. UMIs were added to TCR cDNA along with a universal primer site when it was made by 5'RACE template switching. TCRdb re-derived calls from the 5' RACE reads in MiXCR, one entry per CDR3 protein. This sample carries some 400,000 distinct CDR3 sequences, 6.2% of them seen once, and the ten largest clones take approximately 16%. The sequence was obtained from a man in his thirties or forties who received the YFV17D yellow fever vaccine. The sequences come from PBMCs, collected 5 days after the yellow fever booster vaccination. The gene calls are TRBV6-2 or TRBV6-3 and TRBJ2-2; 9 bases align to TRBD2. The chain's CDR3 is CASSRFLAGDTGELFF. As DNA, the CDR3 is TGTGCCAGCAGTCGATTCTTAGCGGGGGACACCGGGGAGCTGTTTTTT.